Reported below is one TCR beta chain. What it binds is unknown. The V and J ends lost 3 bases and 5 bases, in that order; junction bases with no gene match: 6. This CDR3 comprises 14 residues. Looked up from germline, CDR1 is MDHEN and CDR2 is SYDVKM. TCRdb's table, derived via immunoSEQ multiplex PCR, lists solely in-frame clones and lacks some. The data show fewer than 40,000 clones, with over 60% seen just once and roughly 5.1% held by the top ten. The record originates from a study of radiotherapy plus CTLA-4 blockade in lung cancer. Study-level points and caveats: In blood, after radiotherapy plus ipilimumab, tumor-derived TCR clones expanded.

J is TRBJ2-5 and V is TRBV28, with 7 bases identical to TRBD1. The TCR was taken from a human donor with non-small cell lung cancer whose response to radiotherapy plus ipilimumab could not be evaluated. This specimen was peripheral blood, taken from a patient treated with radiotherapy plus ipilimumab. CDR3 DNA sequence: TGTGCCAGCAGTTTTGACAGGGAAAGGGAGACCCAGTACTTC. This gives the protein CASSFDRERETQYF.